The 32 T cell receptor beta chains in this list originate from one sample, sequenced in a study of T cell responses to AZD1222 COVID-19 vaccine. Repertoires were generated with immunoSEQ multiplex PCR, while TCRdb's copy carries only in-frame clones and drops some. The sample records around 90,000 clones, 90% to 95% being singletons. Specimen: peripheral blood, collected on day 0 of MenACWY control vaccination. Receptor source: an adult in good health.

The chain is built from TRBV11-1 and TRBJ1-1, with D hard to call. Germline values: CDR1 SGHAT, CDR2 FQDESV (reference sequence). CDR3 length equals 14 residues. V was cut by 1 base and J by 1 base, with 7 bases left in between. The DNA for the CDR3 is TGTGCCAGCAGCTTAGGATTGGGGAACACTGAAGCTTTCTTT. Translating gives CASSLGLGNTEAFF.

The chain combines TRBV6-1 with TRBJ2-1, with 7 bases aligning to TRBD1. Germline V gene data show CDR1 as MNHNS and CDR2 as SASEGT. CDR3 length: 15 residues. The V segment lost 2 bases and the J segment 7 bases; nucleotides outside the gene matches: 8. In DNA, the CDR3 is TGTGCCAGCAGTGAAAGAGACAGGGTTGGTAATGAGCAGTTCTTC. The encoded protein is CASSERDRVGNEQFF.

Only one count was recorded for this clone. The chain recombines TRBV18 with TRBJ1-1, with D maybe TRBD1 (6 bases). This CDR3 is 13 amino acids long. Germline-derived CDR1 and CDR2 are KGHSH and LQKENI. V lost 4 bases and J lost 6, with 12 bases in between. CDR3 DNA sequence: TGTGCCAGCTCACGCCGACAGGACCCTGAAGCTTTCTTT. Translating gives CASSRRQDPEAFF.

This chain links TRBV13 with TRBJ2-2, with 10 bases aligning to TRBD2. With V trimmed by 0 bases and J by 6 bases, 4 bases remained unmatched. There are 16 residues in the CDR3. Germline loops: CDR1 PRHDT, CDR2 FYEKMQ (reference sequence). The CDR3 region has the DNA TGTGCCAGCAGCTTAGGAGCTAGCGGGAGAGCCGGGGAGCTGTTTTTT. Translating it yields CASSLGASGRAGELFF.

The J gene is TRBJ1-5, the V gene TRBV6-1; D is perhaps TRBD1 (5 bases). V lost 4 bases, J lost 4 bases, and 17 bases lay in between. The CDR3 consists of 16 residues. The germline CDR1 and CDR2 sequences are MNHNS and SASEGT. Here the CDR3 reads CASSASGPRGNQPQHF. The CDR3 DNA is TGTGCCAGCAGTGCCTCGGGACCGCGTGGGAATCAGCCCCAGCATTTT.

The chain recombines TRBV20-1 with TRBJ2-1, with D uncertain. This CDR3 has 11 residues. Germline V gene data show CDR1 as DFQATT and CDR2 as SNEGSKA (reference sequence). The germline V and J ends were trimmed by 1 base and 6 bases, with 4 bases remaining between them. DNA for the CDR3: TGCAGTGCTAGAGTCGTCAATGAGCAGTTCTTC. Translated: CSARVVNEQFF.

The chain employs TRBV10-3 and TRBJ2-2; D could derive from TRBD1 or TRBD2 (5 bases each). CDR3 size: 14 residues. V lost 1 base and J lost 3, with 6 bases in between. Per germline, CDR1 ENHRY and CDR2 SYGVKD. CDR3 sequence reads: CAISELGDTGELFF. The DNA of the CDR3 is TGTGCCATCAGTGAGTTGGGGGACACCGGGGAGCTGTTTTTT.

The chain employs TRBV10-3 and TRBJ2-7; no clear D. The CDR3 sequence is 15 residues long. Germline V gives CDR1 ENHRY, CDR2 SYGVKD. V was pared by 2 bases and J by 2 bases, with 13 bases between. CDR3 DNA: TGTGCCATCAGTGAGGCCGGGCCTATCCCCTACGAGCAGTACTTC. Protein product: CAISEAGPIPYEQYF.

The CDR3 DNA follows: TGTGCCAGCAGCCAATCCGGTTACCAAGAGACCCAGTACTTC. Residues: CASSQSGYQETQYF. The rearrangement links TRBV16 to TRBJ2-5, with D hard to call. V dropped 0 bases and J dropped 0 bases, with 5 bases sitting between them. This CDR3 is 14 amino acids long. Germline V CDR1 and CDR2: KGHSY, FQNENV.

This CDR3 reads CATRQGNTGELFF. The CDR3 DNA is TGTGCCACCCGACAGGGGAACACCGGGGAGCTGTTTTTT. The chain uses TRBV24-1 and TRBJ2-2; 7 bases agree with TRBD1. This CDR3 has 13 amino acids. V lost 9 bases to trimming and J lost 1 base; unmatched junction nucleotides: 1. Germline CDR1 and CDR2: KGHDR and SFDVKD.

The chain joins TRBV5-1 to TRBJ2-3, with 8 bases aligning to TRBD2. Trimming at V came to 0 bases and at J to 0 bases, leaving 3 bases not matched to a gene. This CDR3 region has 16 residues. Germline assignment: CDR1 SGHRS and CDR2 YFSETQ. The CDR3 loop reads CASSLAASGSTDTQYF. The CDR3 DNA sequence: TGCGCCAGCAGCTTGGCGGCTAGCGGGAGCACAGATACGCAGTATTTT.

The chain combines TRBV3-1 (or the pseudogene TRBV3-2) with TRBJ1-2; tentative D call: TRBD1 (5 bases). Germline-derived CDR1 and CDR2 are LGHDT and YNNKEL (reference sequence). The CDR3 is 14 amino acids. With 1 base removed from V and 4 bases from J, the gap between germline ends came to 10 bases. The CDR3 region is CASSQAGLRYGYTF. Written as DNA, the CDR3 is TGTGCCAGCAGCCAAGCGGGACTGCGCTATGGCTACACCTTC.

The genes are TRBV5-5 and TRBJ1-1, with a possible D match to TRBD1 (5 bases). The CDR3 is made up of 15 amino acids. Between the trimmed V and J ends, which lost 0 bases and 4 bases, there was a span of 13 bases. Germline V CDR1 and CDR2: SGHKS, YYEKEE (reference sequence). The CDR3 region has the DNA TGTGCCAGCAGCTTGGATCCGGGACGAAGCACTGAAGCTTTCTTT. It translates to CASSLDPGRSTEAFF. Full variable domain (rest looked up from reference TRBV5-5 and TRBJ1-1): DAGVTQSPTHLIKTRGQQVTLRCSPISGHKSVSWYQQVLGQGPQFIFQYYEKEERGRGNFPDRFSARQFPNYSSELNVNALLLGDSALYLCASSLDPGRSTEAFFGQGTRLTVV.

The CDR3 sequence: CASSYLIGYSNSPLHF. CDR3 coding DNA: TGTGCCAGCAGTTACTTAATCGGATATTCTAATTCACCCCTCCACTTT. V is TRBV6-2 or TRBV6-3 and J is TRBJ1-6; D unclear. The germline gives CDR1 MNHEY, CDR2 SVGEGT. V was cut by 1 base and J by 6 bases, with 13 bases left in between. This CDR3 contains 16 residues.

The table lists this clone with a few counts. Written as DNA, the CDR3 is TGTGCCAGTACAAGGCTAGCTTACACCGGGGAGCTGTTTTTT. Residues: CASTRLAYTGELFF. The gene calls are TRBV19 and TRBJ2-2, with D perhaps TRBD2 (5 bases). Germline CDR1 LNHDA, CDR2 SQIVND (reference sequence). Trimming took off 7 bases at V and 3 bases at J, with 12 bases between the two ends. The CDR3 loop spans 14 amino acids.

This sequence joins TRBV7-9 and TRBJ2-7; 12 bases match TRBD1. Trimming took 5 bases from V and 5 from J; bases not matched to a gene: 10. CDR1 SEHNR and CDR2 FQNEAQ come from the germline V gene (reference sequence). This CDR3 has 16 residues. The CDR3 nucleotides are TGTGCCAGCAGCCCAGGAGGGACAGGGGGCTTCGACGAGCAGTACTTC. Its translation: CASSPGGTGGFDEQYF. The full variable domain, with the rest looked up from reference TRBV7-9 and TRBJ2-7, is DTGVSQNPRHKITKRGQNVTFRCDPISEHNRLYWYRQTLGQGPEFLTYFQNEAQLEKSRLLSDRFSAERPKGSFSTLEIQRTEQGDSAMYLCASSPGGTGGFDEQYFGPGTRLTVT.

This clone was recorded once. The chain carries TRBV3-1 (or the pseudogene TRBV3-2) and TRBJ2-2; no definite D call. Trimming took off 3 bases at V and 0 bases at J, with 5 bases between the two ends. CDR1 LGHDT and CDR2 YNNKEL come from the germline V gene (reference sequence). The CDR3 is made up of 14 amino acids. CDR3 nucleotides: TGTGCCAGCAGCCAGCGGACGAACACCGGGGAGCTGTTTTTT. This sequence encodes CASSQRTNTGELFF.

The chain is built from TRBV9 and TRBJ2-2; D perhaps matches TRBD1 (5 bases). CDR1 is SGDLS, CDR2 YYNGEE, per germline. The CDR3 runs 14 residues. Between the trimmed V and J ends, which lost 3 bases and 7 bases, there was a span of 13 bases. CDR3 sequence: CASSETQGNGELFF. As DNA, the CDR3 is TGTGCCAGCAGCGAAACTCAGGGTAACGGGGAGCTGTTTTTT.

The J gene is TRBJ1-5, the V gene TRBV19; D not certain. Germline CDR1 and CDR2: LNHDA and SQIVND (reference sequence). Trimming pared 7 bases from V and 0 bases from J, leaving 10 bases between. This CDR3 contains 14 residues. CDR3 in DNA: TGTGCCAGTACGGATCCTTCTAGCAATCAGCCCCAGCATTTT. Translating it yields CASTDPSSNQPQHF.

The chain combines TRBV28 with TRBJ1-1; D is ambiguous. Germline CDR1 reads MDHEN; CDR2 reads SYDVKM. The V gene lost 6 bases and the J gene lost 7 bases, with 15 bases spanning the gap. This CDR3 spans 13 amino acids. CDR3 region: CASSSTPQYEAFF. The CDR3 coding sequence is TGTGCCAGCAGCTCGACGCCACAGTATGAAGCTTTCTTT. The entire variable domain, with the rest obtained from reference TRBV28 and TRBJ1-1, is as follows: DVKVTQSSRYLVKRTGEKVFLECVQDMDHENMFWYRQDPGLGLRLIYFSYDVKMKEKGDIPEGYSVSREKKERFSLILESASTNQTSMYLCASSSTPQYEAFFGQGTRLTVV.

This clone was recorded once. The chain uses TRBV10-2 and TRBJ1-1, with D possibly matching TRBD1 (6 bases). The V and J ends lost 6 bases and 8 bases respectively, with 10 bases between them. The CDR3 loop spans 11 amino acids. CDR1 is WSHSY and CDR2 is SAAADI in the germline V gene. The CDR3: CASRTGWEAFF. DNA for the CDR3: TGCGCCAGCAGAACAGGGTGGGAAGCTTTCTTT.

J is TRBJ1-2 and V is TRBV19; no reliable D call. Germline loops: CDR1 LNHDA, CDR2 SQIVND (reference sequence). Between the trimmed V and J ends, which lost 2 bases and 4 bases, there was a span of 8 bases. The length of the CDR3 is 13 residues. The CDR3 loop reads CASSITGSYGYTF. The CDR3 nucleotides read TGTGCCAGTAGTATAACGGGCTCCTATGGCTACACCTTC.

The CDR3 DNA reads as TGTGCCATCAGTGGGGGACTAGCGGGTTCTGGGGCCAACGTCCTGACTTTC. It yields the protein CAISGGLAGSGANVLTF. The chain links TRBV10-3 to TRBJ2-6; 12 nucleotides align to TRBD2. V gave up 4 bases and J gave up 1 base; unmatched junction bases: 2. The CDR3 contains 17 residues. Germline assignment: CDR1 ENHRY and CDR2 SYGVKD.

V is TRBV6-1 and J is TRBJ2-7; D may be TRBD1 (6 bases). This CDR3 contains 14 residues. Germline V gene data show CDR1 as MNHNS and CDR2 as SASEGT. V was shortened by 1 base and J by 2 bases, with 9 bases between the two germline ends. DNA for the CDR3: TGTGCCAGCAGTGAAGACAGGGATACCTACGAGCAGTACTTC. Its translation is CASSEDRDTYEQYF.

The chain joins TRBV6-4 to TRBJ2-2, with 7 nucleotides matching TRBD1. With V trimmed by 5 bases and J by 2 bases, 5 bases remained unmatched. The germline V gene has CDR1 MRHNA and CDR2 SNTAGT. CDR3 size: 15 residues. CDR3 sequence (DNA): TGTGCCAGCAGTCCCGGGACAGTAAACACCGGGGAGCTGTTTTTT. Amino acids: CASSPGTVNTGELFF.

The rearrangement joins TRBV19 to TRBJ2-1; D is possibly TRBD1 or TRBD2 (5 bases each). The length of the CDR3 is 13 residues. Per the germline V gene, CDR1 is LNHDA and CDR2 is SQIVND (reference sequence). Trimming removed 6 bases at V and 6 bases at J, with 12 bases between. Here the CDR3 reads CASRRGAANEQFF. In DNA form, the CDR3 reads TGTGCCAGTAGAAGAGGGGCTGCCAATGAGCAGTTCTTC. The full variable domain, rest sourced from reference TRBV19 and TRBJ2-1, is DGGITQSPKYLFRKEGQNVTLSCEQNLNHDAMYWYRQDPGQGLRLIYYSQIVNDFQKGDIAEGYSVSREKKESFPLTVTSAQKNPTAFYLCASRRGAANEQFFGPGTRLTVL.

V usage is TRBV7-8 and J usage is TRBJ2-7, with TRBD1 identical over 9 bases. Trimming took 4 bases from V and 6 from J; bases not matched to a gene: 10. The germline gives CDR1 SGHVS, CDR2 FQNEAQ. This CDR3 has 15 residues. CDR3 sequence: CASSSAGTGLGEQYF. CDR3 DNA sequence: TGTGCCAGCAGCTCCGCCGGGACAGGGCTCGGCGAGCAGTACTTC. Based on the CDR3 plus reference TRBV7-8 and TRBJ2-7, the full variable domain is GAGVSQSPRYKVAKRGQDVALRCDPISGHVSLFWYQQALGQGPEFLTYFQNEAQLDKSGLPSDRFFAERPEGSVSTLKIQRTQQEDSAVYLCASSSAGTGLGEQYFGPGTRLTVT.

The chain combines TRBV19 with TRBJ1-4; 11 bases agree with TRBD1. V gave up 5 bases and J gave up 0 bases; unmatched junction bases: 11. Germline CDR1 LNHDA, CDR2 SQIVND (reference sequence). The CDR3 length is 19 residues. CDR3 amino acids: CASSVYPGTGGTTNEKLFF. The CDR3 region has the DNA TGTGCCAGTAGTGTCTACCCCGGGACAGGGGGAACAACTAATGAAAAACTGTTTTTT.

The V and J genes are TRBV5-1 and TRBJ2-2; D gene unclear. The germline CDR1 and CDR2 sequences are SGHRS and YFSETQ. The V gene lost 0 bases and the J gene lost 8 bases, with 8 bases spanning the gap. The CDR3 consists of 13 residues. Here the CDR3 reads CASSLVTTGELFF. As DNA, the CDR3 is TGCGCCAGCAGCTTGGTGACGACGGGGGAGCTGTTTTTT.

This chain connects TRBV9 to TRBJ2-1, with D possibly matching TRBD1 (5 bases). From germline, CDR1 is SGDLS and CDR2 YYNGEE. The ends were cut back, 4 bases at V and 8 bases at J, with 22 bases in the middle. The CDR3 consists of 16 residues. The CDR3 loop reads CASSPRGQARNDEQFF. In DNA, the CDR3 is TGTGCCAGCAGCCCTAGGGGCCAGGCAAGGAACGATGAGCAGTTCTTC.

J is TRBJ2-7 and V is TRBV27; possibly TRBD2 for D (7 bases). Per germline, CDR1 MNHEY and CDR2 SMNVEV (reference sequence). The length of the CDR3 is 14 residues. V gave up 7 bases and J gave up 1 base, with 14 bases separating them. For the CDR3, the DNA is TGTGCCAGCACCCCCGCGGGGGCGTCCTACGAGCAGTACTTC. It translates to CASTPAGASYEQYF.

The sample holds one count of this clone. The CDR3 is CASSMGQLLAGELFF. Here the CDR3 DNA reads TGTGCCAGCAGCATGGGACAGCTCTTGGCCGGGGAGCTGTTTTTT. This chain links TRBV7-9 with TRBJ2-2; TRBD1 matches at 7 bases. CDR1 SEHNR and CDR2 FQNEAQ come from the germline V gene (reference sequence). This CDR3 is 15 amino acids long. The trim removed 5 bases at V and 6 bases at J, leaving 9 bases unmatched.